This TCR beta chain was obtained from a study of beta chain features in type 1 diabetes. V was clipped by 1 base and J by 8 bases, with 15 bases between them. CDR3 length: 15 residues. Germline assignment: CDR1 KGHSH and CDR2 LQKENI. Reverse transcription of all isolated RNA meant that expressed TCRB transcripts were sequenced. About 960,000 reads were obtained per stem cell-like memory T cell sample on average. Sequencing was performed with immunoSEQ multiplex PCR; in TCRdb, only in-frame clones are kept and a portion is missing. The sample holds under 90,000 clones; 30% to 35% are singletons and the top ten take approximately 0.46%. This clone was found a few times.

The rearrangement joins TRBV18 to TRBJ1-5; D may be TRBD1 (5 bases). The sequence was obtained from a woman younger than 30 in good health. The sample was stem cell memory CD4+ T cells from blood. The CDR3 bases are TGTGCCAGCTCACCACAAACAGGTTCCCAGGAGCCCCAGCATTTT. Protein: CASSPQTGSQEPQHF.